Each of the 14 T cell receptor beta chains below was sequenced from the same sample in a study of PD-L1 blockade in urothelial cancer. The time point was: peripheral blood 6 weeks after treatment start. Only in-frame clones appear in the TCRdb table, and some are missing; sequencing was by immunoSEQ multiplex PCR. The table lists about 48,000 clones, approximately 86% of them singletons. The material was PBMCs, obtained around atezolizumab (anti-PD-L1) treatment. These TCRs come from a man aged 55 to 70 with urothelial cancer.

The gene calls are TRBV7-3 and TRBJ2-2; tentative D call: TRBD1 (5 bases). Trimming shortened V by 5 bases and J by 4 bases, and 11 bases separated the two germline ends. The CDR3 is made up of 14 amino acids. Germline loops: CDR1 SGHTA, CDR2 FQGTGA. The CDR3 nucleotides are TGTGCCAGCAGCGTCCAAGGGGCCACCGGGGAGCTGTTTTTT. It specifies CASSVQGATGELFF.

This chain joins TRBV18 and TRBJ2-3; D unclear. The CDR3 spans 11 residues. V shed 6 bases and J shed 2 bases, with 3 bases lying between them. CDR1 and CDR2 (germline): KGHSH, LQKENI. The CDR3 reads CASSLTDTQYF. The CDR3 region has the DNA TGTGCCAGCTCCCTCACAGATACGCAGTATTTT. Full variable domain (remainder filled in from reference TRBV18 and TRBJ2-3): NAGVMQNPRHLVRRRGQEARLRCSPMKGHSHVYWYRQLPEEGLKFMVYLQKENIIDESGMPKERFSAEFPKEGPSILRIQQVVRGDSAAYFCASSLTDTQYFGPGTRLTVL.

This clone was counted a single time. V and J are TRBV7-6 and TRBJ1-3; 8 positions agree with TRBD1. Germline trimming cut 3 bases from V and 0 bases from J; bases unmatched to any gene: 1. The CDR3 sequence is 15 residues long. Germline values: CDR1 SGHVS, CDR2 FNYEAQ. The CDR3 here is CASSFGQGSGNTIYF. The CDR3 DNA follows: TGTGCCAGCAGCTTTGGACAGGGCTCTGGAAACACCATATATTTT.

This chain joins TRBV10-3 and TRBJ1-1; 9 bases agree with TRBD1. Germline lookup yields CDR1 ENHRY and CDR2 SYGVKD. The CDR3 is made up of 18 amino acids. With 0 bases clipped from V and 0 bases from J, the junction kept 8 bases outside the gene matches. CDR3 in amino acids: CAISESNARTGVNTEAFF. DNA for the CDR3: TGTGCCATCAGTGAGTCTAATGCTCGGACAGGGGTGAACACTGAAGCTTTCTTT.

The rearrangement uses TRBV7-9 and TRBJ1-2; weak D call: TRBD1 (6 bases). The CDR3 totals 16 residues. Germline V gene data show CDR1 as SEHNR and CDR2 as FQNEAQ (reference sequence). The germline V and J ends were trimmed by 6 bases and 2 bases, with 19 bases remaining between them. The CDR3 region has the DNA TGTGCCAGCAGTCCTACCGGGACAAGGAAAAACTATGGCTACACCTTC. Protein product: CASSPTGTRKNYGYTF.

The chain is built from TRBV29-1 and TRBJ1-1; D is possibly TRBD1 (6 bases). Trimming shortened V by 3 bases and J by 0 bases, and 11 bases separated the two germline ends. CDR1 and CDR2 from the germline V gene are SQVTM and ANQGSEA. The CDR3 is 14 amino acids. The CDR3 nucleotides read TGCAGCGTTGATACGTCAGGGGTGAACACTGAAGCTTTCTTT. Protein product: CSVDTSGVNTEAFF.

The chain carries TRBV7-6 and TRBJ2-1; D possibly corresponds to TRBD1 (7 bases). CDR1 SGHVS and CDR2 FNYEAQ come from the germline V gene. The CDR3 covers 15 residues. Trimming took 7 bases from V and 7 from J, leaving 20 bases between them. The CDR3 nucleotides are TGTGCCAGCACTCCCCTGGAGGGGGCGTGGAATGAGCAGTTCTTC. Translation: CASTPLEGAWNEQFF.

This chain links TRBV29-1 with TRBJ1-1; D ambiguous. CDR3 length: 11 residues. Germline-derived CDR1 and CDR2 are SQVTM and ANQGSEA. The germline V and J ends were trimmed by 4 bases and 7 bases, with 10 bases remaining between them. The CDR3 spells CSVVVDFEAFF. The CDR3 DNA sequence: TGCAGCGTTGTTGTGGACTTTGAAGCTTTCTTT.

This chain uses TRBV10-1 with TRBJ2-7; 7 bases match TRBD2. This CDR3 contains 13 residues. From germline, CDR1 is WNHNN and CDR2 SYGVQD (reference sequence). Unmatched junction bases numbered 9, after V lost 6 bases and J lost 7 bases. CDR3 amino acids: CASSRGTTGEQYF. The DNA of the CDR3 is TGCGCCAGCAGCCGCGGGACTACGGGGGAGCAGTACTTC.

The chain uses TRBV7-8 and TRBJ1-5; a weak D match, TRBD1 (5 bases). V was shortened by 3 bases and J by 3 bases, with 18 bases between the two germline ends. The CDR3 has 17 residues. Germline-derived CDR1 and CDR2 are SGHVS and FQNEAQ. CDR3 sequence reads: CASSFGPGGSNNQPQHF. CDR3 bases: TGTGCCAGCAGCTTTGGCCCGGGGGGGTCGAACAATCAGCCCCAGCATTTT.

CDR3 bases: TGTGCCAGCAGTTCTCCGGGACTAGCGGGGGGGCAAGAGCAGTTCTTC. Protein product: CASSSPGLAGGQEQFF. The rearrangement uses TRBV25-1 and TRBJ2-1; TRBD2 agrees at 16 bases. Per germline, CDR1 MGHDK and CDR2 SYGVNS. J was trimmed by 10 bases and V by 5 bases; bases with no gene match: 8. The CDR3 extends over 16 amino acids. The full variable domain, with the rest looked up from reference TRBV25-1 and TRBJ2-1, is EADIYQTPRYLVIGTGKKITLECSQTMGHDKMYWYQQDPGMELHLIHYSYGVNSTEKGDLSSESTVSRIRTEHFPLTLESARPSHTSQYLCASSSPGLAGGQEQFFGPGTRLTVL.

The CDR3 is CASSLGQGSYNSPLHF. CDR3 nucleotide sequence: TGTGCCAGCAGCTTAGGTCAGGGCTCCTATAATTCACCCCTCCACTTT. The chain is built from TRBV11-3 and TRBJ1-6; perhaps TRBD1 as D (5 bases). This CDR3 is 16 amino acids long. Trimming stripped 1 base from V and 0 bases from J, with 7 bases between. Germline CDR1 and CDR2: SGHNT and YENEEA.

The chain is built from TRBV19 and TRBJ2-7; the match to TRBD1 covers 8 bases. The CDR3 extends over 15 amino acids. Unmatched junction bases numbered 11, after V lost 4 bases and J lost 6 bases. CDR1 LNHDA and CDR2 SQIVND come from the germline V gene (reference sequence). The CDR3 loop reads CASSKGQGGLGEQYF. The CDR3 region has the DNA TGTGCCAGTAGTAAAGGACAGGGCGGGTTGGGCGAGCAGTACTTC.

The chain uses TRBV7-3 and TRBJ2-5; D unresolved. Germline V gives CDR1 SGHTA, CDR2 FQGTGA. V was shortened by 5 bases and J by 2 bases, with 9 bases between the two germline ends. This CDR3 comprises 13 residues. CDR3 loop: CASSAYGQETQYF. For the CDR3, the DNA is TGTGCCAGCAGCGCCTACGGGCAAGAGACCCAGTACTTC. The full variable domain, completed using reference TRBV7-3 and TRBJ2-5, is GAGVSQTPSNKVTEKGKYVELRCDPISGHTALYWYRQSLGQGPEFLIYFQGTGAADDSGLPNDRFFAVRPEGSVSTLKIQRTERGDSAVYLCASSAYGQETQYFGPGTRLLVL.